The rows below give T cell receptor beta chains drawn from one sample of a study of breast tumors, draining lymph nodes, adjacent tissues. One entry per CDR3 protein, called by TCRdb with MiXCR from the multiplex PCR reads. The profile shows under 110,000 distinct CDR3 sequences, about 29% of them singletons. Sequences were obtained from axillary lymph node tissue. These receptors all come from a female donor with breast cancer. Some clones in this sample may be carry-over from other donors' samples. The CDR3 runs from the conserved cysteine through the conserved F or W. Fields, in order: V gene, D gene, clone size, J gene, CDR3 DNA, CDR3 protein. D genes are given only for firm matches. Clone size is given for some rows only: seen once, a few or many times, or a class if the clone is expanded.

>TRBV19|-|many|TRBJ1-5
TGTGCCAGTAGTATAGATGGAGAGGGGCGCCAGCATTTT
CASSIDGEGRQHF
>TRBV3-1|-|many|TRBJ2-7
TGTGCCAGCAGCCATTCCCCGGGACTCGCAGTTGAGCAGTACTTC
CASSHSPGLAVEQYF
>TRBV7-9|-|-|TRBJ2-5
TGTGCCAGCAGCTTAGTGACCCAGTACTTC
CASSLVTQYF
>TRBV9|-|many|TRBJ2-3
TGTGCCAGCAGCGTAGAAAACAGGGAAACAGATACGCAGTATTTT
CASSVENRETDTQYF
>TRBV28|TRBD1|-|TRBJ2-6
TGTGCCAGCAGGGGGTTGACAGGGGGCACTGGGGCCAACGTCCTGACTTTC
CASRGLTGGTGANVLTF
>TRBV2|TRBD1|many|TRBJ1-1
TGTGCCAGCAGCGTGGACAGGGTGAACACTGAAGCTTTCTTT
CASSVDRVNTEAFF
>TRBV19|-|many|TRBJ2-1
TGTGCCAGTAGTATTGGTGGCTCCTACAATGAGCAGTTCTTC
CASSIGGSYNEQFF
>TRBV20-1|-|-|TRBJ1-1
TGCAGTGCTAGCTCAAGGGGCACTGAAGCTTTCTTT
CSASSRGTEAFF
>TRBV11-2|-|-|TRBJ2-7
TGTGCCGGCAGCTACCGACAGAGCGCCTCCTACGAGCAGTACTTC
CAGSYRQSASYEQYF
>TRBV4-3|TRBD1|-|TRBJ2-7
TGCGCCAGCAGCCAAGAAGCCGGGACAGGGTGCTACGAGCAGTACTTC
CASSQEAGTGCYEQYF
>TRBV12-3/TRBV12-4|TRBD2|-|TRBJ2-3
TGTGCCAGCAGTTTAGGACTAGCGGACACAGATACGCAGTATTTT
CASSLGLADTDTQYF
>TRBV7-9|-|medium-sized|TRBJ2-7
TGTGCCAGCAGCGCAAACAGGGTCTCCCACGAGCAGTACTTC
CASSANRVSHEQYF
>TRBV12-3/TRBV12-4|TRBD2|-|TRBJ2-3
TGTGCCAGCGTTTTTACTAGCGGGTATAGCACAGATACGCAGTATTTT
CASVFTSGYSTDTQYF
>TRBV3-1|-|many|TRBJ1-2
TGTGCCAGCAGCCAAGACTCCACAGGAGGAAGAGGCTACACCTTC
CASSQDSTGGRGYTF
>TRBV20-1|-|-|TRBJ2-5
TGCAGTGCTAGAGATCCCTGGACTGGCGCACAAGGGACCCAGTACTTC
CSARDPWTGAQGTQYF
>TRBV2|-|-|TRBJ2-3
TGTGCCAGCACAGGGGAATGGACAGATACGCAGTATTTT
CASTGEWTDTQYF
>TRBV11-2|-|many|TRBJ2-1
TGTGCCAGCAGCTTACCGGGGGCGGTCCATGAGCAGTTCTTC
CASSLPGAVHEQFF
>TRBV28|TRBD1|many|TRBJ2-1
TGTGCCAGCAGTTTAGCGGGACAGGAGTCCTACAATGAGCAGTTCTTC
CASSLAGQESYNEQFF
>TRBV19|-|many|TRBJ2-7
TGTGCCAGTAGTATAGGGCTCGGATACGAGCAGTACTTC
CASSIGLGYEQYF
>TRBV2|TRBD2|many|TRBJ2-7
TGTGCCAGCAGGAGCGGGAGTAACACCTACGAGCAGTACTTC
CASRSGSNTYEQYF
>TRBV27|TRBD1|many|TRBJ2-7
TGTGCCAGCAGTCCCACCTCCCGGACAGGGGGACTCTACGAGCAGTACTTC
CASSPTSRTGGLYEQYF
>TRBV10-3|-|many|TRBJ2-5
TGTGCCATCAGTGAAGGGACAACTCAAGAGACCCAGTACTTC
CAISEGTTQETQYF
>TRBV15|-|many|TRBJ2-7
TGTGCCACCAGCAGAGTTGCGGACTACGAGCAGTACTTC
CATSRVADYEQYF
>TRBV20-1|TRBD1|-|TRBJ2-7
TGCAGTGCTAGAGGTACAGGGGCGAATTACGAGCAGCACTTC
CSARGTGANYEQHF
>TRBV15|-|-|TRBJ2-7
TGCGCCACCTGCAGAGATGGAGCCTACGAGCAGTACTTC
CATCRDGAYEQYF
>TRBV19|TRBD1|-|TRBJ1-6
TGTGCCACCGGACAGGGCCCCTATAATTCACCCCTCCACTTT
CATGQGPYNSPLHF
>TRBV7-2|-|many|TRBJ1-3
TGTGCCAGCAGCTATACTAACTCTGGAAACACCATATATTTT
CASSYTNSGNTIYF
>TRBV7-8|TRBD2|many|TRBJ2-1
TGTGCCAGCAGCCCACGGACTAGGAGCCTCTCCTACAATGAGCAGTTCTTC
CASSPRTRSLSYNEQFF
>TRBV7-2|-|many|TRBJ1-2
TGTGCCAGCAGCTTAGGTCGACAGAATGGCTACACCTTC
CASSLGRQNGYTF
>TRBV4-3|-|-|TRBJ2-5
TGCGCCAGCAGCCAAGGACAGACAGAGGCCCAGCACTTC
CASSQGQTEAQHF
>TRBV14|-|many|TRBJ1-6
TGTGCCAGCAGCCAAAAGATTGACAGCCGAGATAATTCACCCCTCCACTTT
CASSQKIDSRDNSPLHF
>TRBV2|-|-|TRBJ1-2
TGTGCCAGCAGTGAAGAACGTTCCCACTATGGCTACACCTTC
CASSEERSHYGYTF
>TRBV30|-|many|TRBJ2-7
TGTGCCGGTAAAACTTTAACGGGACCAGGGTACGAGCAGTACTTC
CAGKTLTGPGYEQYF
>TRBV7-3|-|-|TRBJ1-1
TGTGCCAGCAGCTTCGGGCAGATAGGTCAAGCTTTCTTT
CASSFGQIGQAFF
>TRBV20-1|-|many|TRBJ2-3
TGCAGTGCTAGAGGACTGCCGGGACTTTCGAACCACACAGATACGCAGTATTTT
CSARGLPGLSNHTDTQYF
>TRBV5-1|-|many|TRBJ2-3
TGCGCCAGCAGCTCGGGGCTATTAGATACGCAGTATTTT
CASSSGLLDTQYF
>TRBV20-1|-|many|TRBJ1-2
TGCAGTGCAGCCCCGGGGGGGGCGATTGGCTACACCTTC
CSAAPGGAIGYTF
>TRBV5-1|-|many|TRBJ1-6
TGCGCCAGCAGCTCAGGCTATTCACCCCTCCACTTT
CASSSGYSPLHF
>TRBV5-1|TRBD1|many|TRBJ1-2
TGCGCCAGCAGCTCCCGGACAGGGGTTTATGGCTACACCTTC
CASSSRTGVYGYTF